The T cell receptor (beta chain) described here comes from a study of CD8 T cell repertoires and HIV-1 epitope variants. Study-wide results and limits: Of nine antigen-specific beta clonotypes, about six appeared to cross-react with escape variants.

A remark on this clone: Its antigen is not known.

The germline CDR1 and CDR2 sequences are ENHRY and SYGVKD. The CDR3 spans 13 residues. Trimming removed 8 bases from V and 8 bases from J, with 16 bases in between. This table comes from immunoSEQ multiplex PCR, and its TCRdb copy is limited to in-frame clones, with some not included. The table lists approximately 90,000 clones, roughly 77% of them singletons. V is TRBV10-3 and J is TRBJ2-1, with D possibly being TRBD2 (6 bases). This clonotype was sampled from a male donor with HIV. The sequenced sample was uncultured baseline CD8+ T cells from peripheral blood mononuclear cells (PBMCs). The CDR3 nucleotides read TGTGCCATCGGTGCGGGACTTGGGGATGAGCAGTTCTTC. As protein: CAIGAGLGDEQFF.